These 28 T cell receptor beta chains came from one sample sequenced in a study of OX40 agonist ivuxolimab in advanced cancers. Sequencing was performed with immunoSEQ multiplex PCR; in TCRdb, only in-frame clones are kept and a portion is missing. Counted here are 50,000 to 65,000 clones, around 85% occurring once; the ten biggest clones make up roughly 6.7%. The sample in question was CD4+ or CD8+ T cells sorted from blood, obtained in a trial of the OX40 agonist ivuxolimab. Receptors were obtained from an adult with an advanced solid tumor such as melanoma, head and neck, liver or kidney cancer.

The CDR3 sequence is CASSYDTGGTQETQYF. For the CDR3, the DNA is TGTGCCAGCAGTTACGACACAGGGGGTACCCAAGAGACCCAGTACTTC. This chain uses TRBV6-5 with TRBJ2-5, with 8 bases lining up with TRBD1. V gave up 2 bases and J gave up 1 base; unmatched junction bases: 6. CDR1 and CDR2 (germline): MNHEY, SVGAGI. The CDR3 runs 16 residues.

The V call is TRBV14, the J call TRBJ1-2, with TRBD1 as a possible D gene (5 bases). The V gene lost 3 bases and the J gene lost 4 bases, with 9 bases spanning the gap. The germline V gene encodes CDR1 SGHDN and CDR2 FVKESK. This CDR3 region has 13 residues. In DNA, the CDR3 is TGTGCCAGCAGCCAGAGGGGTGGCTATGGCTACACCTTC. This codes for CASSQRGGYGYTF.

V gene TRBV30 combines with J gene TRBJ1-5, with TRBD1 identical over 7 bases. The CDR3 extends over 13 amino acids. Germline V gives CDR1 GTSNPN, CDR2 SVGIG (reference sequence). The J segment lost 4 bases and the V segment lost 5 bases, leaving 5 bases of the junction unmatched. CDR3: CAWVRGANQPQHF. The CDR3 DNA sequence: TGTGCCTGGGTCAGGGGGGCGAATCAGCCCCAGCATTTT.

The V gene is TRBV7-2, the J gene TRBJ2-5; D not resolved. The V gene lost 4 bases and the J gene lost 3 bases, with 6 bases spanning the gap. The germline V gene has CDR1 SGHTA and CDR2 FQGNSA. There are 12 residues in the CDR3. The DNA for the CDR3 is TGTGCCAGCAGCTCCCCGAAAGAGACCCAGTACTTC. Translated, it gives CASSSPKETQYF.

The rearrangement joins TRBV5-1 to TRBJ2-7, with TRBD1 matching over 9 bases. CDR1 is SGHRS and CDR2 is YFSETQ in the germline V gene. V gave up 3 bases and J gave up 6 bases; unmatched junction bases: 7. The CDR3 extends over 14 amino acids. The DNA of the CDR3 is TGCGCCAGCAGCTGGGGGGACAGGGCGGGCGAGCAGTACTTC. This encodes CASSWGDRAGEQYF.

The genes are TRBV28 and TRBJ2-3, with TRBD1 as a possible D gene (6 bases). V was trimmed by 3 bases and J by 2 bases, leaving 12 bases between them. The germline CDR1 and CDR2 sequences are MDHEN and SYDVKM. This CDR3 region has 15 residues. CDR3 in DNA: TGTGCCAGCAGTTTTACTCAGGGGTCCACAGATACGCAGTATTTT. This encodes CASSFTQGSTDTQYF. Full variable domain (missing parts from reference TRBV28 and TRBJ2-3): DVKVTQSSRYLVKRTGEKVFLECVQDMDHENMFWYRQDPGLGLRLIYFSYDVKMKEKGDIPEGYSVSREKKERFSLILESASTNQTSMYLCASSFTQGSTDTQYFGPGTRLTVL.

In its sample, this clone was seen once. V usage is TRBV2 and J usage is TRBJ2-2; D gene ambiguous. CDR3 length equals 14 residues. Per the germline V gene, CDR1 is SNHLY and CDR2 is FYNNEI. Trimming pared 7 bases from V and 4 bases from J, leaving 13 bases between. CDR3 residues: CASIRLVSTGELFF. CDR3 coding DNA: TGTGCCAGCATCCGGCTAGTTTCCACCGGGGAGCTGTTTTTT.

Sample share makes this clone large. The chain combines TRBV6-1 with TRBJ1-6; D is uncertain. The CDR3 sequence is 14 residues long. Deletions cut 6 bases from V and 5 bases from J, with 11 bases between. Germline V lookup: CDR1 MNHNS, CDR2 SASEGT. The CDR3 DNA reads TGTGCCAGCAGCCCAGAGGTTCATAATTCACCCCTCCACTTT. Its translation: CASSPEVHNSPLHF.

This clone counts as medium-sized. The chain joins TRBV30 to TRBJ2-5; possible D gene TRBD2, 7 bases. The CDR3 has 14 amino acids. Germline loops: CDR1 GTSNPN, CDR2 SVGIG (reference sequence). V was shortened by 5 bases and J by 5 bases, with 18 bases between the two germline ends. CDR3: CAWQGRDLWETQYF. The CDR3 coding sequence is TGTGCCTGGCAGGGGAGGGACTTGTGGGAGACCCAGTACTTC.

The chain uses TRBV13 and TRBJ1-6; 11 bases match TRBD1. There are 16 residues in the CDR3. J was trimmed by 5 bases and V by 4 bases; bases with no gene match: 4. Germline V gene lookup returns CDR1 PRHDT and CDR2 FYEKMQ (reference sequence). For the CDR3, the DNA is TGTGCCAGCAGCTCGGGGGGACAGGGGGATAATTCACCCCTCCACTTT. Its translation is CASSSGGQGDNSPLHF.

This clone was found once. The chain has TRBV7-1 and TRBJ1-6; unclear D gene. TRBV7-1 qualifies as an ORF whose function is uncertain. The CDR3 has 15 residues. Trimming took off 5 bases at V and 9 bases at J, with 17 bases between the two ends. The CDR3 is CASSPRRVASSPLHF. CDR3 coding DNA: TGTGCCAGCAGCCCACGTCGGGTGGCCAGTTCACCCCTCCACTTT.

J is TRBJ1-1 and V is TRBV18, with TRBD1 matching 7 bases. V was pared by 2 bases and J by 6 bases, with 15 bases of the junction left unmatched. CDR1 and CDR2 (germline): KGHSH, LQKENI. CDR3 length: 17 residues. The CDR3 here is CASSPSNRGQGGAEAFF. Written as DNA, the CDR3 is TGTGCCAGCTCACCATCTAACAGGGGTCAAGGGGGCGCTGAAGCTTTCTTT. Using reference TRBV18 and TRBJ1-1 for the parts outside the CDR3, the full variable domain is NAGVMQNPRHLVRRRGQEARLRCSPMKGHSHVYWYRQLPEEGLKFMVYLQKENIIDESGMPKERFSAEFPKEGPSILRIQQVVRGDSAAYFCASSPSNRGQGGAEAFFGQGTRLTVV.

The chain is built from TRBV6-1 and TRBJ2-7; 7 bases match TRBD1. Germline V gives CDR1 MNHNS, CDR2 SASEGT. The CDR3 is 15 amino acids. V trimming: 5 bases; J trimming: 3 bases; junction bases outside the gene matches: 10. CDR3 protein: CASSMIRTGRYEQYF. The CDR3 nucleotides are TGTGCCAGCAGTATGATACGGACAGGACGCTACGAGCAGTACTTC.

The gene calls are TRBV5-1 and TRBJ1-2; D is uncertain. The germline V gene has CDR1 SGHRS and CDR2 YFSETQ. This CDR3 comprises 15 residues. Trimming left V 1 base short and J 4 bases short, with 14 bases between. CDR3 coding DNA: TGCGCCAGCAGCTTGTTTTTCGGGAGAAGCTATGGCTACACCTTC. Translating it yields CASSLFFGRSYGYTF.

The V call is TRBV29-1, the J call TRBJ1-2; 7 positions match TRBD1. The ends lost 6 bases at V and 4 bases at J; junction bases unmatched: 11. This CDR3 spans 14 amino acids. The V gene's germline CDR1 is SQVTM and CDR2 ANQGSEA. For the CDR3, the DNA is TGCAGCGTCCAACTTCCACGGGACAGCTATGGCTACACCTTC. Translated, it gives CSVQLPRDSYGYTF.

This chain connects TRBV5-1 to TRBJ2-5; no definite D call. The CDR3 has 14 amino acids. The germline V and J ends were trimmed by 1 base and 2 bases, with 9 bases remaining between them. Germline CDR1 is SGHRS and CDR2 is YFSETQ. CDR3 bases: TGCGCCAGCAGCTTGTTCGGCTCGCAAGAGACCCAGTACTTC. The encoded protein is CASSLFGSQETQYF.

This chain connects TRBV18 to TRBJ1-1; D may be TRBD1 (6 bases). This CDR3 is built from 15 residues. Per germline, CDR1 KGHSH and CDR2 LQKENI. V was cut by 3 bases and J by 2 bases, with 13 bases left in between. CDR3 residues: CASSPKPDRNTEAFF. DNA for the CDR3: TGTGCCAGCTCACCTAAACCGGACAGAAACACTGAAGCTTTCTTT.

The chain couples TRBV5-6 to TRBJ1-1; no clear D. The germline CDR1 and CDR2 sequences are SGHDT and YYEEEE. CDR3 size: 15 residues. Trimming shortened V by 0 bases and J by 1 base, and 10 bases separated the two germline ends. As DNA, the CDR3 is TGTGCCAGCAGCTTGGCCCCCGGGAAGAACACTGAAGCTTTCTTT. It is translated as CASSLAPGKNTEAFF.

The chain joins TRBV30 to TRBJ2-7, with 11 bases lining up with TRBD1. V trimming: 4 bases; J trimming: 10 bases; junction bases outside the gene matches: 3. This CDR3 spans 11 amino acids. Germline CDR1 reads GTSNPN; CDR2 reads SVGIG (reference sequence). DNA of the CDR3: TGTGCCTGGAAATGGACAGGGGGCCAGTACTTC. Its protein is CAWKWTGGQYF.

Remarks on this clone: Other nucleotide sequences from this sample produce the same CDR3. The genes are TRBV18 and TRBJ2-1, with TRBD1 matching 10 bases. V dropped 3 bases and J dropped 2; count of bases not matched to a gene: 1. Germline V gene sequence: CDR1 KGHSH, CDR2 LQKENI. The CDR3 sequence is 15 residues long. The CDR3 sequence is CASSPGQGAYNEQFF. CDR3 bases: TGTGCCAGCTCACCCGGACAGGGGGCCTACAATGAGCAGTTCTTC.

This chain connects TRBV30 to TRBJ1-3, with a weak D call TRBD1 (5 bases). The V gene lost 6 bases and the J gene lost 0 bases, with 18 bases spanning the gap. The CDR3 is 16 amino acids. Germline CDR1 and CDR2: GTSNPN and SVGIG (reference sequence). Here the CDR3 DNA reads TGTGCCTGCAGAACCCGGGACCTAGACTCTGGAAACACCATATATTTT. Translation gives CACRTRDLDSGNTIYF.

The chain combines TRBV30 with TRBJ2-3; TRBD1 is a possible D gene (5 bases). CDR3 length equals 13 residues. V lost 7 bases, J lost 2 bases, and 13 bases lay in between. Germline V gene sequence: CDR1 GTSNPN, CDR2 SVGIG (reference sequence). The CDR3 region is CALKTVYTDTQYF. DNA of the CDR3: TGTGCCTTGAAGACAGTGTACACAGATACGCAGTATTTT.

The V call is TRBV2, the J call TRBJ1-6; 7 positions agree with TRBD1. Germline V gene sequence: CDR1 SNHLY, CDR2 FYNNEI. This CDR3 comprises 15 residues. Unmatched junction bases numbered 8, after V lost 7 bases and J lost 5 bases. The CDR3 reads CASIQGGAHNSPLHF. CDR3 DNA sequence: TGTGCCAGCATCCAGGGGGGAGCGCATAATTCACCCCTCCACTTT.

The V gene is TRBV7-2, the J gene TRBJ2-3; D is perhaps TRBD2 (5 bases). Germline values: CDR1 SGHTA, CDR2 FQGNSA. V was trimmed by 0 bases and J by 4 bases, leaving 8 bases between them. The CDR3 totals 14 residues. The CDR3 nucleotides read TGTGCCAGCAGCTTAGCTCGGGGAGCAGATACGCAGTATTTT. The encoded protein is CASSLARGADTQYF.

This chain connects TRBV28 to TRBJ1-4; no definite D call. The germline V gene encodes CDR1 MDHEN and CDR2 SYDVKM. V was cut by 2 bases and J by 8 bases, with 21 bases left in between. The CDR3 spans 17 residues. CDR3 nucleotides: TGTGCCAGCAGTTTAACTGGGTCCTCATTTGGACTCGAAAAACTGTTTTTT. This encodes CASSLTGSSFGLEKLFF.

A word on this clone: One junction end does not reproduce the germline sequence, and a read error may be involved. The chain has TRBV9 and TRBJ1-1; D is undetermined. The V gene's germline CDR1 is SGDLS and CDR2 YYNGEE. This CDR3 region has 12 residues. CDR3 coding DNA: TGTGCCAGCAGCCCGTTGACTGAGGAAGTTTTCTTT. Translated: CASSPLTEEVFF.

This rearrangement joins TRBV6-5 to TRBJ2-7; unclear D gene. The CDR3 contains 15 residues. V dropped 0 bases and J dropped 3 bases, with 12 bases sitting between them. Germline CDR1 reads MNHEY; CDR2 reads SVGAGI. The CDR3 DNA reads as TGTGCCAGCAGTTACTCGAATCACGGAATCTACGAGCAGTACTTC. Its translation is CASSYSNHGIYEQYF.

The chain carries TRBV30 and TRBJ1-1, with unresolved D. Germline V gene lookup returns CDR1 GTSNPN and CDR2 SVGIG (reference sequence). V shed 2 bases and J shed 11 bases, with 9 bases lying between them. The CDR3 consists of 10 residues. The CDR3 region has the DNA TGTGCCTGGAGTCAAGAGGAGGCTTTCTTT. This codes for CAWSQEEAFF.